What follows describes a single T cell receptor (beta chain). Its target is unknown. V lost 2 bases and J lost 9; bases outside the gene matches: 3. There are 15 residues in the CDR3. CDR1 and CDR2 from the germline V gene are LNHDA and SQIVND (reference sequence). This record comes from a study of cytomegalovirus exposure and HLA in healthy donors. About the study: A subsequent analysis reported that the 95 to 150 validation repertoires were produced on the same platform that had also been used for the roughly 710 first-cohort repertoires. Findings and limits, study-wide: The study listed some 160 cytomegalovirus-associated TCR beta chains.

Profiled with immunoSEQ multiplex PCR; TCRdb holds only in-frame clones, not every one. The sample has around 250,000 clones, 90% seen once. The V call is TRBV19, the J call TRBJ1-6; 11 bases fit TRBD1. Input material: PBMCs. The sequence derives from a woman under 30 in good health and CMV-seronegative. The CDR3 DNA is TGTGCCAGTAGTATAATGGGGACAGGGGGTTCACCCCTCCACTTT. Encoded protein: CASSIMGTGGSPLHF.